Presented here are 15 T cell receptor beta chains from one specimen sequenced in a study of blood T cell repertoires in COVID-19. This table comes from immunoSEQ multiplex PCR, and its TCRdb copy is limited to in-frame clones, with some not included. Here the sample spans about 200,000 clones, about nine tenths being singletons. The sequencing input was peripheral blood. The receptor source for this set is a woman in her forties or fifties with acute or convalescent COVID-19.

The rearrangement joins TRBV30 to TRBJ2-3, with D maybe TRBD1 (5 bases). The V and J ends lost 2 bases and 5 bases respectively, with 14 bases between them. The V gene's germline CDR1 is GTSNPN and CDR2 SVGIG (reference sequence). This CDR3 spans 14 amino acids. The CDR3 DNA is TGTGCCTGGAGTTTGGGGCTAGAGTTAGATACGCAGTATTTT. It yields the protein CAWSLGLELDTQYF. The entire variable domain, with the rest obtained from reference TRBV30 and TRBJ2-3, is as follows: SQTIHQWPATLVQPVGSPLSLECTVEGTSNPNLYWYRQAAGRGLQLLFYSVGIGQISSEVPQNLSASRPQDRQFILSSKKLLLSDSGFYLCAWSLGLELDTQYFGPGTRLTVL.

The chain carries TRBV9 and TRBJ2-1; the D gene is possibly TRBD1 (6 bases). Per germline, CDR1 SGDLS and CDR2 YYNGEE. This CDR3 has 15 amino acids. The germline V and J ends were trimmed by 0 bases and 8 bases, with 15 bases remaining between them. The CDR3 DNA sequence: TGTGCCAGCAGCGTAGGTGGACAGTGGGCGGATGAGCAGTTCTTC. It translates to CASSVGGQWADEQFF.

This chain joins TRBV20-1 and TRBJ2-7; 11 bases are a match to TRBD1. The V gene end was trimmed by 3 bases and the J gene end by 5 bases; junction bases not matched to a gene: 6. The CDR3 covers 14 residues. The germline gives CDR1 DFQATT, CDR2 SNEGSKA (reference sequence). The CDR3: CSASGTGGTDEQYF. CDR3 bases: TGCAGTGCTAGTGGGACAGGGGGTACCGACGAGCAGTACTTC.

The CDR3 spells CASSLGQGNFYGYTF. The CDR3 DNA follows: TGTGCCAGCAGTTTAGGACAGGGGAACTTCTATGGCTACACCTTC. The chain joins TRBV27 to TRBJ1-2; the match to TRBD1 covers 9 bases. The CDR3 runs to 15 residues. V was pared by 2 bases and J by 4 bases, with 5 bases of the junction left unmatched. The germline V gene encodes CDR1 MNHEY and CDR2 SMNVEV (reference sequence).

This clone was detected only once. V usage is TRBV18 and J usage is TRBJ1-1; D perhaps matches TRBD1 (5 bases). Trimming removed 2 bases from V and 3 bases from J, with 13 bases in between. Germline V gene sequence: CDR1 KGHSH, CDR2 LQKENI. The CDR3 consists of 15 residues. Here the CDR3 reads CASSPTGRADTEAFF. For the CDR3, the DNA is TGTGCCAGCTCACCAACTGGCAGGGCCGACACTGAAGCTTTCTTT.

For this clone: Other DNA sequences in the sample encode the same CDR3. DNA of the CDR3: TGTGCCAGCAGCCCGGGACTAACGAACACTGAAGCTTTCTTT. This codes for CASSPGLTNTEAFF. The rearrangement links TRBV7-2 to TRBJ1-1; D is possibly TRBD1 (5 bases). There are 14 residues in the CDR3. Germline CDR1 is SGHTA and CDR2 is FQGNSA. The V end was cut by 5 bases, the J end by 1 base, with 11 bases between.

The chain joins TRBV5-3 to TRBJ1-2, with TRBD1 identical over 7 bases. TRBV5-3 is reported as an ORF; its role is uncertain. V trimming: 1 base; J trimming: 9 bases; junction bases outside the gene matches: 21. This CDR3 spans 18 amino acids. CDR3 nucleotide sequence: TGTGCCAGAAGCTTGTTTAGGACAGGCATCCGAGCGTCTTATAGCTACACCTTC. It yields the protein CARSLFRTGIRASYSYTF.

V is TRBV10-3 and J is TRBJ2-3, with D possibly matching TRBD2 (7 bases). V was cut by 3 bases and J by 1 base, with 8 bases left in between. The V gene's germline CDR1 is ENHRY and CDR2 SYGVKD. The CDR3 has 14 residues. CDR3 amino acids: CAISEGGGTDTQYF. Written as DNA, the CDR3 is TGTGCCATCAGTGAAGGGGGGGGCACAGATACGCAGTATTTT.

V and J are TRBV4-1 and TRBJ1-5, with D maybe TRBD1 (6 bases). Trimming removed 2 bases at V and 0 bases at J, with 11 bases between. The CDR3 is made up of 16 amino acids. Germline V lookup: CDR1 MGHRA, CDR2 YSYEKL. CDR3 sequence: CASSQQGTRSNQPQHF. As DNA, the CDR3 is TGCGCCAGCAGCCAACAAGGGACACGTAGCAATCAGCCCCAGCATTTT.

The CDR3 sequence is CASSAAGHSNQPQHF. CDR3 DNA sequence: TGTGCCAGTAGTGCCGCAGGGCATAGCAATCAGCCCCAGCATTTT. The genes are TRBV19 and TRBJ1-5; tentatively, D is TRBD1 (5 bases). Germline V gene lookup returns CDR1 LNHDA and CDR2 SQIVND (reference sequence). This CDR3 has 15 residues. Trimming shortened V by 5 bases and J by 0 bases, and 11 bases separated the two germline ends.

The table lists this clone with a count of one. This chain links TRBV15 with TRBJ2-5; TRBD2 matches at 8 bases. Germline trimming cut 8 bases from V and 2 bases from J; bases unmatched to any gene: 4. The CDR3 is 13 amino acids. Germline V lookup: CDR1 LNHNV, CDR2 YYDKDF (reference sequence). The CDR3 reads CATVRGGQETQYF. Here the CDR3 DNA reads TGTGCCACCGTACGGGGGGGGCAAGAGACCCAGTACTTC.

Only one count was recorded for this clone. The V gene is TRBV4-3, the J gene TRBJ2-1; TRBD2 matches 14 bases. Trimming took 5 bases from V and 8 from J; bases not matched to a gene: 2. This CDR3 has 14 residues. Germline V gene sequence: CDR1 LGHNA, CDR2 YSLEER. The CDR3 nucleotides are TGCGCCAGCAGCGGGACTAGCGGGAGCTATGAGCAGTTCTTC. Translated, it gives CASSGTSGSYEQFF.

The count of this clone is one. The V gene is TRBV11-3, the J gene TRBJ1-1; D is unresolved. The V end was cut by 5 bases, the J end by 4 bases, with 17 bases between. Germline loops: CDR1 SGHNT, CDR2 YENEEA. The CDR3 loop spans 15 amino acids. The CDR3 protein is CASSTRSGEATEAFF. CDR3 sequence (DNA): TGTGCCAGCAGCACACGCTCCGGGGAGGCCACTGAAGCTTTCTTT.

V is TRBV6-2 or TRBV6-3 and J is TRBJ2-1; 11 bases are shared with TRBD2. Germline V gene lookup returns CDR1 MNHEY and CDR2 SVGEGT. V was pared by 6 bases and J by 1 base, with 2 bases of the junction left unmatched. CDR3 length equals 15 residues. The CDR3 is CASRPSGGSYNEQFF. CDR3 in DNA: TGTGCCAGCAGACCTAGCGGGGGGTCCTACAATGAGCAGTTCTTC.

V usage is TRBV7-9 and J usage is TRBJ2-1, with 7 bases fitting TRBD1. The ends lost 2 bases at V and 3 bases at J; junction bases unmatched: 4. CDR3 size: 15 residues. CDR1 and CDR2 from the germline V gene are SEHNR and FQNEAQ (reference sequence). The CDR3 region is CASSLPRGFYNEQFF. The CDR3 bases are TGTGCCAGCAGCTTACCCAGGGGGTTCTACAATGAGCAGTTCTTC.